The clone carrying this T cell receptor beta chain was found many times. As yet, its antigen is unknown. Uncontrolled infection, other autoimmune disease, pregnancy or lactation excluded patients. Diagnoses used clinical symptoms, serum thyroxine and TRAb, thyroid ultrasound and orbital computed tomography. The data were obtained in a study of T cells in Graves' hyperthyroidism and ophthalmopathy. General study points: Ophthalmopathy was identified by the model a median about 6.4 months ahead of onset. Most expanded thyroid clonotypes above 0.001 recurred in blood.

Amplification of TCR beta CDR3 regions was performed using RNA transcripts as template. First-round RT-PCR targeting the TCR CDR3 was performed with the HTBI primer set. TCRdb itself ran the multiplex PCR reads through MiXCR, one entry per CDR3 protein. Counted here are about 510,000 distinct CDR3 sequences, 35% to 50% occurring once; the ten biggest clones make up about two fifths. V gave up 1 base and J gave up 6 bases, with 12 bases separating them. Per the germline V gene, CDR1 is MGHDK and CDR2 is SYGVNS. The CDR3 is made up of 15 amino acids. The sequenced material came from peripheral blood or thyroid tissue (not recorded which). The receptor was derived from an adult woman with Graves' disease, either hyperthyroidism or ophthalmopathy (not recorded which). The chain has TRBV25-1 and TRBJ1-4; weak D call: TRBD1 (5 bases). CDR3 loop: CASSESGRGDEKLFF. The DNA for the CDR3 is TGTGCCAGCAGTGAATCGGGGCGGGGGGATGAAAAACTGTTTTTT. The full variable domain, completed using reference TRBV25-1 and TRBJ1-4, is EADIYQTPRYLVIGTGKKITLECSQTMGHDKMYWYQQDPGMELHLIHYSYGVNSTEKGDLSSESTVSRIRTEHFPLTLESARPSHTSQYLCASSESGRGDEKLFFGSGTQLSVL.